This T cell receptor (beta chain) came from a study of shared clonotypes between healthy human individuals. Generated by immunoSEQ multiplex PCR, the TCRdb table keeps only in-frame clones and is missing some. The sample includes roughly 1,000,000 clones, approximately 80% of them seen just once. Germline lookup yields CDR1 SGHTA and CDR2 FQGTGA. After removal of 5 bases from V and 6 bases from J, the junction contained 4 bases not matched to a gene. The CDR3 totals 15 residues. The rearrangement joins TRBV7-3 to TRBJ2-1, with 13 bases that match TRBD2. The clonotype originates from a man between 18 and 29 years old in good health. Some clones in this sample may be carry-over from other donors' samples. Sequenced material: memory CD4+ T cells from PBMCs. Subset in this sample: CD45RA-negative fraction. CDR3 sequence reads: CASSPTSGRANEQFF. The CDR3 DNA reads as TGTGCCAGCAGCCCTACTAGCGGGAGGGCCAATGAGCAGTTCTTC.